The rows below give T cell receptor beta chains drawn from one sample of a study of metastatic and nonmetastatic thyroid tumors. TCRdb re-called the PCR reads via MiXCR. In the table there are fewer than 25,000 clones, about 16% of which are singletons. Sequenced input: blood. These receptors originate from a male donor with papillary thyroid cancer or a benign thyroid nodule (not recorded which). Some clones in this sample may be carry-over from other donors' samples. Both conserved end residues are part of each CDR3. D genes are given only for firm matches. The listing skips clone size in some rows; elsewhere it reads once, few, many or a size class.

CDR3 length: 15; clone size: many; V gene: TRBV5-1; D gene: TRBD1; J gene: TRBJ1-1; CDR3 DNA: TGCGCCAGCAGCCAAACAGGGGATTTATCCACTGAAGCTTTCTTT; CDR3 protein: CASSQTGDLSTEAFF
CDR3 length: 12; clone size: many; V gene: TRBV14; D gene: -; J gene: TRBJ1-1; CDR3 DNA: TGTGCCAGCAGCCACATGAACACTGAAGCTTTCTTT; CDR3 protein: CASSHMNTEAFF
CDR3 length: 12; clone size: many; V gene: TRBV24-1; D gene: -; J gene: TRBJ1-1; CDR3 DNA: TGTGCCACCAGTGGGGCGAACACTGAAGCTTTCTTT; CDR3 protein: CATSGANTEAFF
CDR3 length: 15; clone size: many; V gene: TRBV5-1; D gene: -; J gene: TRBJ1-3; CDR3 DNA: TGCGCCAGCAGCTTGCTCCCAGACGCTGGAAACACCATATATTTT; CDR3 protein: CASSLLPDAGNTIYF
CDR3 length: 14; clone size: medium-sized; V gene: TRBV2; D gene: TRBD1; J gene: TRBJ1-4; CDR3 DNA: TGTGCCAGCAGTGAACGGACAGGGGGTGAAAAACTGTTTTTT; CDR3 protein: CASSERTGGEKLFF
CDR3 length: 14; clone size: many; V gene: TRBV11-1; D gene: TRBD2; J gene: TRBJ2-1; CDR3 DNA: TGTGCCAGCAGCTCTAGCGGGAGGGCCAGAGGGCAGTTCTTC; CDR3 protein: CASSSSGRARGQFF
CDR3 length: 15; clone size: -; V gene: TRBV7-6; D gene: -; J gene: TRBJ2-3; CDR3 DNA: TGTGCCAGCAGCCTGTCTGAGGACCCCACAGATACGCAGTATTTT; CDR3 protein: CASSLSEDPTDTQYF
CDR3 length: 16; clone size: many; V gene: TRBV3-1; D gene: -; J gene: TRBJ2-6; CDR3 DNA: TGTGCCAGCAGTGGGTTCGAGCGAACTGGGGCCAACGTCCTGACTTTC; CDR3 protein: CASSGFERTGANVLTF
CDR3 length: 13; clone size: many; V gene: TRBV29-1; D gene: TRBD1; J gene: TRBJ2-3; CDR3 DNA: TGCAGCCCCCTAGACAGGGCCACAGATACGCAGTATTTT; CDR3 protein: CSPLDRATDTQYF
CDR3 length: 14; clone size: -; V gene: TRBV27; D gene: -; J gene: TRBJ2-1; CDR3 DNA: TGTGCCAGCAGTTTAGCCCTTCAAATGAATGAGCAGTTCTTC; CDR3 protein: CASSLALQMNEQFF
CDR3 length: 14; clone size: many; V gene: TRBV28; D gene: TRBD2; J gene: TRBJ2-7; CDR3 DNA: TGTGCCAGCTTTGTAGCGGGAGAAGGTTACGAGCAGTACTTC; CDR3 protein: CASFVAGEGYEQYF
CDR3 length: 14; clone size: many; V gene: TRBV2; D gene: TRBD1; J gene: TRBJ1-1; CDR3 DNA: TGTGCCAGCAGTGGGGACAGGGGGCAAACTGAAGCTTTCTTT; CDR3 protein: CASSGDRGQTEAFF
CDR3 length: 16; clone size: few; V gene: TRBV12-3/TRBV12-4; D gene: TRBD2; J gene: TRBJ2-3; CDR3 DNA: TGTGCCAGCACTAACGGGTTGCGGGGGGGATCGGATACGCAGTATTTT; CDR3 protein: CASTNGLRGGSDTQYF
CDR3 length: 15; clone size: few; V gene: TRBV11-2; D gene: -; J gene: TRBJ1-6; CDR3 DNA: TGTGCCAGCAGAAATAACGGGGGTCGGAATTCACACCTCAACTTT; CDR3 protein: CASRNNGGRNSHLNF
CDR3 length: 15; clone size: many; V gene: TRBV5-1; D gene: -; J gene: TRBJ2-6; CDR3 DNA: TGCGCCAGCAGCCCAGGGAACTCTGGGGCCAACGTCCTGACTTTC; CDR3 protein: CASSPGNSGANVLTF
CDR3 length: 13; clone size: many; V gene: TRBV20-1; D gene: TRBD2; J gene: TRBJ2-5; CDR3 DNA: TGCAGTGCTCTAGCGGGTCGGGTAGAGACCCAGTACTTC; CDR3 protein: CSALAGRVETQYF
CDR3 length: 14; clone size: many; V gene: TRBV11-2; D gene: -; J gene: TRBJ2-3; CDR3 DNA: TGTGCCAGCAGCTTAGATCGGGGGAGGGGGGCGCAGTATTTT; CDR3 protein: CASSLDRGRGAQYF
CDR3 length: 16; clone size: -; V gene: TRBV11-2; D gene: TRBD2; J gene: TRBJ2-7; CDR3 DNA: TGTGCCAGCAGCTTAACTATGACTAGCGGGGGATACGAGCAGTACTTC; CDR3 protein: CASSLTMTSGGYEQYF
CDR3 length: 14; clone size: medium-sized; V gene: TRBV18; D gene: -; J gene: TRBJ2-7; CDR3 DNA: TGTGCCAGCTCCTCCGGGACAATTACCTACGAGCAGTACTTC; CDR3 protein: CASSSGTITYEQYF
CDR3 length: 14; clone size: many; V gene: TRBV6-4; D gene: -; J gene: TRBJ2-3; CDR3 DNA: TGTGCCAGCAGTGACCTAGGAGGCACAGATACGCAGTATTTT; CDR3 protein: CASSDLGGTDTQYF
CDR3 length: 15; clone size: -; V gene: TRBV4-1; D gene: -; J gene: TRBJ1-3; CDR3 DNA: TGCGCCAGCAGCCTTCAAACAGGGACTGGAAACACCATATATTTT; CDR3 protein: CASSLQTGTGNTIYF
CDR3 length: 15; clone size: -; V gene: TRBV4-1; D gene: -; J gene: TRBJ1-1; CDR3 DNA: TGCGCCAGCAGCCAAGATGAGGCTATGAACACTGAAGCTTTCTTT; CDR3 protein: CASSQDEAMNTEAFF
CDR3 length: 13; clone size: medium-sized; V gene: TRBV28; D gene: -; J gene: TRBJ1-6; CDR3 DNA: TGTGCCAGCAGTGGACAGAATAATTCACCCCTCCACTTT; CDR3 protein: CASSGQNNSPLHF
CDR3 length: 13; clone size: few; V gene: TRBV6-1; D gene: -; J gene: TRBJ1-5; CDR3 DNA: TGTGCCAGCAGTGAAGATGGGAGTCAGCCCCAGCATTTT; CDR3 protein: CASSEDGSQPQHF
CDR3 length: 17; clone size: medium-sized; V gene: TRBV15; D gene: -; J gene: TRBJ1-2; CDR3 DNA: TGTGCCACCAGCGGTGGGCCGGTGGGACCATCCTTCTATGGCTACACCTTC; CDR3 protein: CATSGGPVGPSFYGYTF
CDR3 length: 13; clone size: few; V gene: TRBV6-5; D gene: -; J gene: TRBJ2-7; CDR3 DNA: TGTGCCAGCAGTTACGAGGGGGGGGACGAGCAGTACTTC; CDR3 protein: CASSYEGGDEQYF
CDR3 length: 15; clone size: -; V gene: TRBV5-1; D gene: TRBD1; J gene: TRBJ2-7; CDR3 DNA: TGCGCCAGCAGCCCGACAGGGGGATCATCCTACGAGCAGTACTTC; CDR3 protein: CASSPTGGSSYEQYF
CDR3 length: 15; clone size: medium-sized; V gene: TRBV12-3/TRBV12-4; D gene: -; J gene: TRBJ1-6; CDR3 DNA: TGTGCCAGCAGTTTATTGGGCGCTGAGGATTCACCCCTCCACTTT; CDR3 protein: CASSLLGAEDSPLHF
CDR3 length: 15; clone size: many; V gene: TRBV6-4; D gene: -; J gene: TRBJ2-6; CDR3 DNA: TGTGCCAGCAGTGACTCCAACTCTGGGGCCAACGTCCTGACTTTC; CDR3 protein: CASSDSNSGANVLTF
CDR3 length: 15; clone size: many; V gene: TRBV2; D gene: TRBD2; J gene: TRBJ2-1; CDR3 DNA: TGTGCCAGCAGGGAACGGGGGGGCTCCTACAATGAGCAGTTCTTC; CDR3 protein: CASRERGGSYNEQFF
CDR3 length: 12; clone size: many; V gene: TRBV6-2/TRBV6-3; D gene: -; J gene: TRBJ2-1; CDR3 DNA: TGTGCCAGCAGTTACGGGGACAATGAGCAGTTCTTC; CDR3 protein: CASSYGDNEQFF
CDR3 length: 15; clone size: -; V gene: TRBV7-2; D gene: -; J gene: TRBJ2-2; CDR3 DNA: TGTGCCAGCAGCAGGGGGGGATCGAACACCGGGGAGCTGTTTTTT; CDR3 protein: CASSRGGSNTGELFF
CDR3 length: 15; clone size: many; V gene: TRBV11-3; D gene: -; J gene: TRBJ1-3; CDR3 DNA: TGTGCCAGCAGCCCCAGACAGCGCTCTGGAAACACCATATATTTT; CDR3 protein: CASSPRQRSGNTIYF
CDR3 length: 15; clone size: -; V gene: TRBV6-1; D gene: -; J gene: TRBJ1-6; CDR3 DNA: TGTGCCAGCAGAGTATATCTAGGGGGGGGCACACCCCTCCACTTT; CDR3 protein: CASRVYLGGGTPLHF
CDR3 length: 15; clone size: -; V gene: TRBV20-1; D gene: TRBD2; J gene: TRBJ2-1; CDR3 DNA: TGCAGTGTCCTTTTGCGGGAGGGCTTCAACAATGAGCAGTTCTTC; CDR3 protein: CSVLLREGFNNEQFF